The sequence of this T cell receptor beta chain was determined in a study of T-cell memory formation after mild COVID-19. The CDR3 runs to 14 residues. Germline assignment: CDR1 LGHNA and CDR2 YSLEER. V was clipped by 4 bases and J by 5 bases, with 14 bases between them. Turning to this clonotype: The antigen is not known.

TCRdb re-analysed the 5' RACE reads in MiXCR, keeping a single row per CDR3 protein. The data contain more than 250,000 distinct CDR3 sequences, about 16% of them singletons. General study points: Mostly located in CM and EM were contracting CD4+ clones, with contracting CD8+ clones located in EMRA. Among clones peaking at day 37 in the second wave, SARS-CoV-2 specificity remained unconfirmed. Pre-infection memory carried some responding clones, suggesting that cross-reactive memory joined.

Sequencing was performed on PBMCs or a T cell subset sorted from them (not recorded which). This receptor was taken from a man younger than 30 who had mild COVID-19 (a few samples of this study predate the infection). Cell type and time point are not known. The gene calls are TRBV4-3 and TRBJ2-5; D is possibly TRBD2 (5 bases). The CDR3 is CASSPRVGGETQYF. The CDR3 region has the DNA TGCGCCAGCAGCCCTCGGGTTGGCGGGGAGACCCAGTACTTC.